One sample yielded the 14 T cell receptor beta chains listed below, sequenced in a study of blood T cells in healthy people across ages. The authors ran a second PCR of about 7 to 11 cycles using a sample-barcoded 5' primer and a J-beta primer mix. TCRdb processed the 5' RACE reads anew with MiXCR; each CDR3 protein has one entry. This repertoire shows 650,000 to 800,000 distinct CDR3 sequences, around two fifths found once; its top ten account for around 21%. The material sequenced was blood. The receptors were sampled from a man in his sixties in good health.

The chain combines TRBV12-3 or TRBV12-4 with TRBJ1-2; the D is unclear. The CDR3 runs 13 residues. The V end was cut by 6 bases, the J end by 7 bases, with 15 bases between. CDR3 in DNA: TGTGCCAGCAGCCAGACCACCGGGTCTGGCTACACCTTC. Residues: CASSQTTGSGYTF.

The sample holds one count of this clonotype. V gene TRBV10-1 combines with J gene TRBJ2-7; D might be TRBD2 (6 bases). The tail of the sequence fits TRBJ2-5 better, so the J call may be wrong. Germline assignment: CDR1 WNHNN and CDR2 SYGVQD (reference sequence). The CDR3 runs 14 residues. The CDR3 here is CASSEASAGETQYF. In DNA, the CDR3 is TGCGCCAGCAGTGAGGCCTCTGCGGGGGAGACCCAGTACTTC.

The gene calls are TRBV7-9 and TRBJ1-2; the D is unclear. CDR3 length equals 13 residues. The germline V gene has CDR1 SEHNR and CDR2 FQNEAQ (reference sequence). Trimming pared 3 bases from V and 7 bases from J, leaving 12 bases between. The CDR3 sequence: CASSFESSGGYTF. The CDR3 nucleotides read TGTGCCAGCAGCTTCGAGTCATCGGGTGGCTACACCTTC.

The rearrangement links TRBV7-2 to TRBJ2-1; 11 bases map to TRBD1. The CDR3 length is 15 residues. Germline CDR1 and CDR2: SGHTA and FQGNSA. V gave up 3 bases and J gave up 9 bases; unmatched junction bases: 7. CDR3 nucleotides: TGTGCCAGCAGCTTCACGGGACAGGGGGTGGCTGAGCAGTTCTTC. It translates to CASSFTGQGVAEQFF.

The CDR3 bases are TGTGCCAGCAGTGGGAGGGGGAGCTACGAGCAGTACTTC. Its protein product is CASSGRGSYEQYF. This chain connects TRBV6-6 to TRBJ2-7; a possible D gene is TRBD2 (7 bases). Germline CDR1 MNHNY, CDR2 SVGAGI (reference sequence). This CDR3 is built from 13 residues. Between the trimmed V and J ends, which lost 5 bases and 3 bases, there was a span of 11 bases.

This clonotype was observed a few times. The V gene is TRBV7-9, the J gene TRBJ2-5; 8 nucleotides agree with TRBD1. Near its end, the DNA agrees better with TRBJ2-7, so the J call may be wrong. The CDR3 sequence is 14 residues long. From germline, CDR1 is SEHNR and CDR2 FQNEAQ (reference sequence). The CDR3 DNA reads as TGTGCCAGCAGCCACCTGGGCAGGGGGCCCGAGCAGTACTTC. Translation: CASSHLGRGPEQYF.

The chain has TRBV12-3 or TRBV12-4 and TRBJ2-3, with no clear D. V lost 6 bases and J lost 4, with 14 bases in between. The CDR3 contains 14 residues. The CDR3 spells CASRGRLNADTQYF. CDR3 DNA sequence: TGTGCCAGCAGGGGCAGATTAAACGCAGATACGCAGTATTTT.

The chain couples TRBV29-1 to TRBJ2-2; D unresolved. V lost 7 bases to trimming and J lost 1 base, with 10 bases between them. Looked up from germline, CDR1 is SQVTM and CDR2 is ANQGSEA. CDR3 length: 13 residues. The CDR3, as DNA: TGCAGCGCCTTACAAGTGAACACCGGGGAGCTGTTTTTT. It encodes CSALQVNTGELFF.

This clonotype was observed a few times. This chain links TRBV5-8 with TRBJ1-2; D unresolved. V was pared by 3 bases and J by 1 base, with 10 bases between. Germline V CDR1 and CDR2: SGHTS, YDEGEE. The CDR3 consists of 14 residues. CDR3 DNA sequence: TGTGCCAGCAGCTCCGCACTCAATAACTATGGCTACACCTTC. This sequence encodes CASSSALNNYGYTF.

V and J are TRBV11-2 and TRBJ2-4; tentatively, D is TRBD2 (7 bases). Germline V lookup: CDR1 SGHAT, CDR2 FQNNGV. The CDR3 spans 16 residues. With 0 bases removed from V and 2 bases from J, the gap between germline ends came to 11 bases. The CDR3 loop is CASSLELGGPKNIQYF. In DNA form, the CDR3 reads TGTGCCAGCAGCTTAGAACTGGGGGGGCCCAAAAACATTCAGTACTTC.

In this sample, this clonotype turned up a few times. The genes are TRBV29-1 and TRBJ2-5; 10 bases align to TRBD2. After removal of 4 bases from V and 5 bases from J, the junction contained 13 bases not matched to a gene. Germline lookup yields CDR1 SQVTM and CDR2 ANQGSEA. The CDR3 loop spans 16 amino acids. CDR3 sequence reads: CSVVETSGYRGETQYF. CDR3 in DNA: TGCAGCGTTGTAGAGACTAGCGGGTACCGGGGGGAGACCCAGTACTTC.

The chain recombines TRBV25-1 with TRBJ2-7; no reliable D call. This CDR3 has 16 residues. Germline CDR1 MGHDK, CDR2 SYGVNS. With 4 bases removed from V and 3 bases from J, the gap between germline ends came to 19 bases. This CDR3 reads CASSGFVGRAVYEQYF. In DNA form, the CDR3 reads TGTGCCAGCAGTGGTTTTGTCGGGCGAGCTGTCTACGAGCAGTACTTC.

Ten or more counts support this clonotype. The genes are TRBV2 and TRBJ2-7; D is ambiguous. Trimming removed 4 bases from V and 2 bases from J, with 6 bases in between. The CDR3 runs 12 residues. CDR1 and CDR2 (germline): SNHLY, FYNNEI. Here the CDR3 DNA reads TGTGCCAGCAGTGGTCTTGCCTACGAGCAGTACTTC. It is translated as CASSGLAYEQYF.

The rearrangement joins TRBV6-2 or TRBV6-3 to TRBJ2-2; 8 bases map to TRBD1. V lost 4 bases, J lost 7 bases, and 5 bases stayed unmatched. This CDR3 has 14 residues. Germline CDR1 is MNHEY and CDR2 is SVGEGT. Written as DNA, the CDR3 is TGTGCCAGCAGTTCCTGGACAGGGAACGGGGAGCTGTTTTTT. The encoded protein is CASSSWTGNGELFF.